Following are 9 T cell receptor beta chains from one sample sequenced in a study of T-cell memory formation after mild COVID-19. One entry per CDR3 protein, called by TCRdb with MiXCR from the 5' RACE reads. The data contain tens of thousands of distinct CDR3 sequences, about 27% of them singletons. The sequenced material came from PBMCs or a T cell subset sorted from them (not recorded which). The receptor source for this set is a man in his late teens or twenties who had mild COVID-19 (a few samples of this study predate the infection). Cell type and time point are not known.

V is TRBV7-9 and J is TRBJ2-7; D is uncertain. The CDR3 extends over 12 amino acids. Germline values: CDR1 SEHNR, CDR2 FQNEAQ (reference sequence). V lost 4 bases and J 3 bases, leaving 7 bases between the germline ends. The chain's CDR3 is CASSWQFYEQYF. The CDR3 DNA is TGTGCCAGCAGCTGGCAATTCTACGAGCAGTACTTC.

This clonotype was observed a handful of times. The CDR3 protein is CAIGNTGELFF. For the CDR3, the DNA is TGTGCCATCGGGAACACCGGGGAGCTGTTTTTT. The chain combines TRBV10-3 with TRBJ2-2; D not certain. V was pared by 8 bases and J by 1 base, with 2 bases between. This CDR3 is 11 amino acids long. Looked up from germline, CDR1 is ENHRY and CDR2 is SYGVKD.

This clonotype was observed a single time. The CDR3 DNA sequence: TGTGCCAGCAGCCAAGATGAGGGCCCAGATACGCAGTATTTT. Protein sequence: CASSQDEGPDTQYF. The V call is TRBV3-1, the J call TRBJ2-3; maybe TRBD2 (5 bases). The CDR3 sequence is 14 residues long. V was cut by 0 bases and J by 4 bases, with 8 bases left in between. CDR1 is LGHDT and CDR2 is YNNKEL in the germline V gene (reference sequence).

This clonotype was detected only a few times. CDR3 in amino acids: CASSLVRDRASYGYTF. The DNA of the CDR3 is TGCGCCAGCAGCTTGGTACGGGACAGGGCTTCCTATGGCTACACCTTC. The chain employs TRBV5-1 and TRBJ1-2; 9 bases agree with TRBD1. J lost 4 bases, V lost 0 bases, and 7 bases had no gene match. The germline V gene encodes CDR1 SGHRS and CDR2 YFSETQ. The CDR3 sequence is 16 residues long. Using reference TRBV5-1 and TRBJ1-2 for the parts outside the CDR3, the full variable domain is KAGVTQTPRYLIKTRGQQVTLSCSPISGHRSVSWYQQTPGQGLQFLFEYFSETQRNKGNFPGRFSGRQFSNSRSEMNVSTLELGDSALYLCASSLVRDRASYGYTFGSGTRLTVV.

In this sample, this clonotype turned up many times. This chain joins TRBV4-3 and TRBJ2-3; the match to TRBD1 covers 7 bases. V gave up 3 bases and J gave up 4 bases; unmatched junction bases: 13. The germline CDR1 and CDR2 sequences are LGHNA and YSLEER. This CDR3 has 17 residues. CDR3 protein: CASSQSPGGGLADTQYF. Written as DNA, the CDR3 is TGCGCCAGCAGCCAGTCCCCAGGGGGTGGTTTAGCAGATACGCAGTATTTT.

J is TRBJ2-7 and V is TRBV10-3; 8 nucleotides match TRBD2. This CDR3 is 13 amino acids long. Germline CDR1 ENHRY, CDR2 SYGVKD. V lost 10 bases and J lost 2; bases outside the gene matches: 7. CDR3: CATHGGETYEQYF. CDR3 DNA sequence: TGTGCCACCCACGGGGGGGAGACCTACGAGCAGTACTTC.

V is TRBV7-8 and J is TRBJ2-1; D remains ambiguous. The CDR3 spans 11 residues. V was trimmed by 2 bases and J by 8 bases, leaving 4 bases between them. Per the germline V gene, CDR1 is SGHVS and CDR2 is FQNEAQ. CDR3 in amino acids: CASSLYDEQFF. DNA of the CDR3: TGTGCCAGCAGCTTATACGATGAGCAGTTCTTC. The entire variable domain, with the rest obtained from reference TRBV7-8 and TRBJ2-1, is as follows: GAGVSQSPRYKVAKRGQDVALRCDPISGHVSLFWYQQALGQGPEFLTYFQNEAQLDKSGLPSDRFFAERPEGSVSTLKIQRTQQEDSAVYLCASSLYDEQFFGPGTRLTVL.

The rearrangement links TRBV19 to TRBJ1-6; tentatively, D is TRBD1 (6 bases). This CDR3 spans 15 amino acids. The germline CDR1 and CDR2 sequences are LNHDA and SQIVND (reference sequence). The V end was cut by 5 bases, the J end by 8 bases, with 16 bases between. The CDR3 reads CASSGTGSRDSPLHF. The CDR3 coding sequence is TGTGCCAGTAGTGGTACAGGGTCTCGGGATTCACCCCTCCACTTT.

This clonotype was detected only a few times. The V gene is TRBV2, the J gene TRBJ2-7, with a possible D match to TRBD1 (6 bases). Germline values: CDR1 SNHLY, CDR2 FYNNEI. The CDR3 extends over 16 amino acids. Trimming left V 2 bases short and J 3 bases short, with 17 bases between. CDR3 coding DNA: TGTGCCAGCAGTGAAACCCCGAACAGGGCAAGCTACGAGCAGTACTTC. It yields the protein CASSETPNRASYEQYF.